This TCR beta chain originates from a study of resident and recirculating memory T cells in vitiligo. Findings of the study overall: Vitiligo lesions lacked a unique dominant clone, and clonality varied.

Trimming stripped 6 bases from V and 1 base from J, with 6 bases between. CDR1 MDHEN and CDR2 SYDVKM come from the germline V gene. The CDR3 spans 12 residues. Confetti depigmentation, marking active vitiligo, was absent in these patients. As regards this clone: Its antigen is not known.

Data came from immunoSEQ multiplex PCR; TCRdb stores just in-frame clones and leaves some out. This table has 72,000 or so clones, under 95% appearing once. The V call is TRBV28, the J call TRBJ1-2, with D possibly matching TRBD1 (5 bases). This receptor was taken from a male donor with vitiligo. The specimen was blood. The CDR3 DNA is TGTGCCAGCAGCGACAGTAACTATGGCTACACCTTC. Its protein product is CASSDSNYGYTF.